Each of the 28 T cell receptor beta chains below was sequenced from the same sample in a study of OX40 agonist ivuxolimab in advanced cancers. Repertoires were generated with immunoSEQ multiplex PCR, while TCRdb's copy carries only in-frame clones and drops some. The sample includes more than 100,000 clones, approximately 90% of them seen just once. The sequenced sample was CD4+ or CD8+ T cells sorted from blood, obtained in a trial of the OX40 agonist ivuxolimab. The receptor set was obtained from an adult with an advanced solid tumor such as melanoma, head and neck, liver or kidney cancer.

V gene TRBV28 combines with J gene TRBJ2-4, with D perhaps TRBD1 (6 bases). Germline V gene data show CDR1 as MDHEN and CDR2 as SYDVKM. The CDR3 has 16 residues. Deletions cut 5 bases from V and 0 bases from J, with 14 bases between. CDR3 nucleotides: TGTGCCAGCAGTGGATCAGGGGCGGTAGCCAAAAACATTCAGTACTTC. It translates to CASSGSGAVAKNIQYF. Complete variable domain (other parts from reference TRBV28 and TRBJ2-4): DVKVTQSSRYLVKRTGEKVFLECVQDMDHENMFWYRQDPGLGLRLIYFSYDVKMKEKGDIPEGYSVSREKKERFSLILESASTNQTSMYLCASSGSGAVAKNIQYFGAGTRLSVL.

CDR3: CASSLGGTNAEEQYF. Here the CDR3 DNA reads TGTGCCAGCAGCTTAGGAGGGACTAACGCCGAAGAGCAGTACTTC. The J gene is TRBJ2-7, the V gene TRBV7-2, with 7 bases that match TRBD2. With V trimmed by 1 base and J by 7 bases, 10 bases remained unmatched. Germline CDR1 SGHTA, CDR2 FQGNSA. The CDR3 has 15 residues.

The V call is TRBV18, the J call TRBJ1-6, with D maybe TRBD1 (6 bases). The V and J ends lost 0 bases and 11 bases respectively, with 14 bases between them. Germline values: CDR1 KGHSH, CDR2 LQKENI. The CDR3 covers 15 residues. CDR3 amino acids: CASSPPRGNGTPLHF. The CDR3 DNA reads TGTGCCAGCTCACCACCAAGGGGGAATGGGACACCCCTCCACTTT.

The chain is built from TRBV19 and TRBJ1-1, with D hard to call. Trimming cost V 6 bases and J 6 bases, with 11 bases left between them. CDR1 is LNHDA and CDR2 is SQIVND in the germline V gene (reference sequence). The length of the CDR3 is 12 residues. The CDR3 spells CASSVREAEAFF. The CDR3 DNA reads TGTGCCAGTAGCGTCCGGGAGGCTGAAGCTTTCTTT.

The rearrangement uses TRBV5-6 and TRBJ1-1, with a weak D call TRBD1 (5 bases). With 9 bases removed from V and 2 bases from J, the gap between germline ends came to 14 bases. Germline V gives CDR1 SGHDT, CDR2 YYEEEE. The CDR3 is 13 residues long. The CDR3 protein is CATTSGLNTEAFF. The CDR3 nucleotides are TGTGCCACTACATCAGGGCTAAACACTGAAGCTTTCTTT. The full variable domain, with the rest looked up from reference TRBV5-6 and TRBJ1-1, is DAGVTQSPTHLIKTRGQQVTLRCSPKSGHDTVSWYQQALGQGPQFIFQYYEEEERQRGNFPDRFSGHQFPNYSSELNVNALLLGDSALYLCATTSGLNTEAFFGQGTRLTVV.

V and J are TRBV5-4 and TRBJ1-2, with no clear D. The germline V gene has CDR1 SGHNT and CDR2 YYREEE (reference sequence). V dropped 1 base and J dropped 1 base, with 8 bases sitting between them. This CDR3 has 14 amino acids. CDR3 sequence reads: CASSLSRGNYGYTF. DNA for the CDR3: TGTGCCAGCAGCTTGAGTCGGGGTAACTATGGCTACACCTTC.

The V call is TRBV6-1, the J call TRBJ2-1, with 11 bases that match TRBD2. Germline trimming cut 5 bases from V and 6 bases from J; bases unmatched to any gene: 6. The CDR3 spans 15 residues. Germline values: CDR1 MNHNS, CDR2 SASEGT. The CDR3 nucleotides read TGTGCCAGCAGTCAACTAGCGGGAGTGGGCAATGAGCAGTTCTTC. This codes for CASSQLAGVGNEQFF.

V gene TRBV6-6 combines with J gene TRBJ2-7, with D maybe TRBD1 (5 bases). V was pared by 4 bases and J by 7 bases, with 20 bases between. Germline CDR1 is MNHNY and CDR2 is SVGAGI (reference sequence). The CDR3 totals 15 residues. CDR3 protein: CASSSSTSGLGEQYF. In DNA form, the CDR3 reads TGTGCCAGCAGTTCGTCCACCTCAGGGTTAGGGGAGCAGTACTTC.

This clone was observed once. The V and J genes are TRBV5-6 and TRBJ1-1; D ambiguous. Trimming took 0 bases from V and 3 from J, leaving 6 bases between them. There are 13 residues in the CDR3. Per the germline V gene, CDR1 is SGHDT and CDR2 is YYEEEE. The CDR3 DNA sequence: TGTGCCAGCAGCTTGGACGAGGACACTGAAGCTTTCTTT. Its translation: CASSLDEDTEAFF. Full variable domain (outside the CDR3, taken from reference TRBV5-6 and TRBJ1-1): DAGVTQSPTHLIKTRGQQVTLRCSPKSGHDTVSWYQQALGQGPQFIFQYYEEEERQRGNFPDRFSGHQFPNYSSELNVNALLLGDSALYLCASSLDEDTEAFFGQGTRLTVV.

This chain links TRBV6-6 with TRBJ1-1; a possible D gene is TRBD1 (6 bases). V was clipped by 6 bases and J by 4 bases, with 12 bases between them. Germline CDR1 reads MNHNY; CDR2 reads SVGAGI (reference sequence). The CDR3 covers 13 residues. The DNA of the CDR3 is TGTGCCAGCAGACGGGAAGGGGGCACTGAAGCTTTCTTT. This translates into CASRREGGTEAFF.

The chain recombines TRBV7-2 with TRBJ2-7, with 8 bases identical to TRBD2. V shed 2 bases and J 3 bases; nucleotides not matched to a gene: 6. The CDR3 has 15 amino acids. Germline V gives CDR1 SGHTA, CDR2 FQGNSA. The CDR3 DNA sequence: TGTGCCAGCAGCTTATCGGGAGGGCCCCTCTACGAGCAGTACTTC. Amino acid sequence: CASSLSGGPLYEQYF.

This chain uses TRBV6-5 with TRBJ1-1; 8 nucleotides agree with TRBD1. Trimming removed 6 bases from V and 2 bases from J; junction bases left unmatched: 5. Germline CDR1 reads MNHEY; CDR2 reads SVGAGI. The CDR3 is 14 amino acids. DNA for the CDR3: TGTGCCAGCAGCACCGGGACAGGAAACACTGAAGCTTTCTTT. Protein product: CASSTGTGNTEAFF.

The V call is TRBV2, the J call TRBJ2-7; D is unclear. There are 12 residues in the CDR3. Looked up from germline, CDR1 is SNHLY and CDR2 is FYNNEI. V dropped 2 bases and J dropped 1 base, with 3 bases sitting between them. In DNA form, the CDR3 reads TGTGCCAGCAGTGAACAGTCCTACGAGCAGTACTTC. Translated, it gives CASSEQSYEQYF.

The genes are TRBV11-2 and TRBJ2-5; D unclear. Germline CDR1 and CDR2: SGHAT and FQNNGV. Trimming left V 8 bases short and J 5 bases short, with 9 bases between. This CDR3 region has 11 residues. In nucleotides, the CDR3 is TGTGCCAGCGGCCCTCGCGAGACCCAGTACTTC. Translation gives CASGPRETQYF.

The V and J genes are TRBV12-5 and TRBJ1-5; perhaps TRBD1 as D (6 bases). The CDR3 totals 14 residues. CDR1 LGHNT and CDR2 FRNRAP come from the germline V gene. V lost 3 bases, J lost 6 bases, and 12 bases lay in between. The CDR3 region is CASGFPQGGQPQHF. The CDR3 bases are TGTGCTAGTGGTTTCCCACAGGGCGGTCAGCCCCAGCATTTT.

J is TRBJ2-7 and V is TRBV12-5, with 9 bases lining up with TRBD1. From germline, CDR1 is LGHNT and CDR2 FRNRAP. V dropped 5 bases and J dropped 0; count of bases not matched to a gene: 8. There are 16 residues in the CDR3. CDR3 loop: CASGPGTGPDSYEQYF. Written as DNA, the CDR3 is TGTGCTAGTGGTCCGGGGACAGGGCCAGACTCCTACGAGCAGTACTTC.

J is TRBJ2-5 and V is TRBV6-5, with 9 bases identical to TRBD1. Near its end, the DNA agrees better with TRBJ2-7, so the J call may be wrong. The length of the CDR3 is 15 residues. Germline V lookup: CDR1 MNHEY, CDR2 SVGAGI. CDR3 DNA: TGTGCCAGCAGTAAACCGGGACAGGGCTTCAACGAGCAGTACTTC. Protein: CASSKPGQGFNEQYF.

This rearrangement joins TRBV5-6 to TRBJ1-2; tentatively, D is TRBD1 (5 bases). Looked up from germline, CDR1 is SGHDT and CDR2 is YYEEEE. The CDR3 is 12 residues long. Trimming pared 4 bases from V and 8 bases from J, leaving 12 bases between. CDR3 DNA sequence: TGTGCCAGCAGCCCCGGGACGTCGGGCTACACCTTC. Translating gives CASSPGTSGYTF.

The chain has TRBV4-1 and TRBJ1-2; no firm D call. The CDR3 spans 16 residues. The V end was cut by 3 bases, the J end by 0 bases, with 14 bases between. CDR1 is MGHRA and CDR2 is YSYEKL in the germline V gene. The CDR3 DNA reads as TGCGCCAGCAGCCAGAAACCGGGAGCTACTAACTATGGCTACACCTTC. Translating gives CASSQKPGATNYGYTF.

The V and J genes are TRBV5-6 and TRBJ2-1, with D maybe TRBD2 (6 bases). Deletions cut 2 bases from V and 7 bases from J, with 10 bases between. The CDR3 consists of 13 residues. Germline V gives CDR1 SGHDT, CDR2 YYEEEE. DNA for the CDR3: TGTGCCAGCAGCTTCTATGGGGGGAATGAGCAGTTCTTC. This translates into CASSFYGGNEQFF.

The gene calls are TRBV2 and TRBJ2-5; no clear D gene. This CDR3 has 15 residues. Trimming removed 6 bases at V and 4 bases at J, with 18 bases between. Germline V gene data show CDR1 as SNHLY and CDR2 as FYNNEI. In nucleotides, the CDR3 is TGTGCCAGCAGCGAAACGGCGGAGCGAGTAGAGACCCAGTACTTC. Amino acids: CASSETAERVETQYF.

The CDR3 DNA sequence: TGTGCCAGCTCACCACCCGGGACAGCGGAGACCCAGTACTTC. Protein: CASSPPGTAETQYF. The genes are TRBV18 and TRBJ2-5; TRBD1 matches 7 bases. Germline CDR1 is KGHSH and CDR2 is LQKENI. The CDR3 is made up of 14 amino acids. Trimming removed 0 bases from V and 5 bases from J; junction bases left unmatched: 3.

This sequence joins TRBV5-1 and TRBJ2-1; 12 bases map to TRBD2. J was trimmed by 5 bases and V by 0 bases; bases with no gene match: 3. The CDR3 contains 16 residues. CDR1 is SGHRS, CDR2 YFSETQ, per germline. The CDR3 loop reads CASSLGGTSGHNEQFF. The CDR3, as DNA: TGCGCCAGCAGCTTGGGGGGGACTAGCGGGCACAATGAGCAGTTCTTC.

This clone was found once. This chain connects TRBV29-1 to TRBJ1-6; no clear D gene. This CDR3 is built from 13 residues. Between the trimmed V and J ends, which lost 5 bases and 2 bases, there was a span of 7 bases. CDR1 and CDR2 (germline): SQVTM, ANQGSEA. The CDR3 DNA follows: TGCAGCGTTCAGCAGGCCTATAATTCACCCCTCCACTTT. Translating gives CSVQQAYNSPLHF.

Details on this clone: This specimen includes other DNA sequences encoding the same CDR3. The rearrangement uses TRBV7-9 and TRBJ1-4, with unresolved D. This CDR3 is 12 amino acids long. V shed 1 base and J shed 7 bases, with 4 bases lying between them. CDR1 and CDR2 from the germline V gene are SEHNR and FQNEAQ (reference sequence). CDR3 nucleotide sequence: TGTGCCAGCAGCTTAGTAAGTGAAAAACTGTTTTTT. It encodes CASSLVSEKLFF.

This clone was seen a handful of times. The rearrangement uses TRBV5-4 and TRBJ1-2; D possibly corresponds to TRBD1 (6 bases). Germline CDR1 reads SGHNT; CDR2 reads YYREEE (reference sequence). V shed 0 bases and J shed 1 base, with 13 bases lying between them. The CDR3 contains 16 residues. In nucleotides, the CDR3 is TGTGCCAGCAGCTTGGAGGGGGGGCGCCTTAACTATGGCTACACCTTC. This codes for CASSLEGGRLNYGYTF.

The chain carries TRBV28 and TRBJ1-5, with D perhaps TRBD1 (5 bases). Germline-derived CDR1 and CDR2 are MDHEN and SYDVKM. Trimming took off 7 bases at V and 5 bases at J, with 18 bases between the two ends. The CDR3 sequence is 15 residues long. In nucleotides, the CDR3 is TGTGCCAGCACACCGGGAGGGGCGAGGCATCAGCCCCAGCATTTT. It codes for CASTPGGARHQPQHF.

The chain employs TRBV11-1 and TRBJ1-1, with a possible D match to TRBD1 (5 bases). CDR1 SGHAT and CDR2 FQDESV come from the germline V gene (reference sequence). The CDR3 runs 15 residues. V was trimmed by 8 bases and J by 1 base, leaving 17 bases between them. CDR3 nucleotide sequence: TGTGCCAGCTCCCCTACCCCCGACAGGAACACTGAAGCTTTCTTT. It specifies CASSPTPDRNTEAFF.